This T cell receptor (beta chain) was sequenced for a study of T cells after yellow fever vaccination. CDR3 length: 14 residues. CDR1 is MDHEN and CDR2 is SYDVKM in the germline V gene. Trimming took off 6 bases at V and 4 bases at J, with 12 bases between the two ends. TCRdb reanalysed the 5' RACE reads using MiXCR and keeps one entry per CDR3 protein. The sample has about 310,000 distinct CDR3 sequences, around 4% seen once. This clonotype has a handful of counts. This receptor was obtained from a man aged 18 to 29 who received the YFV17D yellow fever vaccine. The J gene is TRBJ2-2, the V gene TRBV28; the D gene is possibly TRBD2 (6 bases). This specimen was PBMCs, taken on the day of the yellow fever booster vaccination. DNA for the CDR3: TGTGCCAGCAGACGAACTAGCTTCACCGGGGAGCTGTTTTTT. Its protein is CASRRTSFTGELFF.